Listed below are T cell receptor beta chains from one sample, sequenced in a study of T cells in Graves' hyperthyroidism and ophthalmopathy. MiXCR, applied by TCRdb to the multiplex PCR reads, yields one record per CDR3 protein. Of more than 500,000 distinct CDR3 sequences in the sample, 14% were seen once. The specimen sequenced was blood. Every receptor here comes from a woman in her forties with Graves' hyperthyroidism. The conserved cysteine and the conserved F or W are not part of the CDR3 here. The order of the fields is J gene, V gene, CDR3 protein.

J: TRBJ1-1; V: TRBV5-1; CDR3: ASSPADISRPAF
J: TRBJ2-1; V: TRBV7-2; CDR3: ASSGQDTGDEQF
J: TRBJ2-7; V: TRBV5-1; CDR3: ASSVVDGEQY
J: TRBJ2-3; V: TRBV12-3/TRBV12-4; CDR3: ATARDSTDTQY
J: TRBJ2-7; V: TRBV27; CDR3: ATKGAPYEQY
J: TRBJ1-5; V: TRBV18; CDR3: ASSPPGEGHQPQH
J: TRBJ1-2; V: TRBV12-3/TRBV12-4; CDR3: ASSSPGTGRLYGYT
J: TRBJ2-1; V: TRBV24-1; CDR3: ATSDGGQGLNNEQF
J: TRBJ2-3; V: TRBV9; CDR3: ASTHRGALDTQY
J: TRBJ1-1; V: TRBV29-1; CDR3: SADDRNTEAF
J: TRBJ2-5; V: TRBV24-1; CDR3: ATSSEIPQETQY
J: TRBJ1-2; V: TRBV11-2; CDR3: ASSLDRTGVYGYT
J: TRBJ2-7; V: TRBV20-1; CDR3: SATKRGEAYEQY
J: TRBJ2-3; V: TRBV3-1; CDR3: ASSPQREIGTDTQY
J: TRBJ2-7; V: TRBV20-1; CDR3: SARPGLAEGYEQY
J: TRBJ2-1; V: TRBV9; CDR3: ASSPGTGDPSGRGNEQF
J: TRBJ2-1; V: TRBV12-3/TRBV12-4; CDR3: ASSPQGESSSYNEQF
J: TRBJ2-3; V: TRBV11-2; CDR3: ASSEQGGTQY
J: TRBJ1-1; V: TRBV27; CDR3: ASSRSTANTEAF
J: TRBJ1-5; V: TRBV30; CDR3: AWRPGGGGQPQH
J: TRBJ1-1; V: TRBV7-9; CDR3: ASSSTLQGSEAF
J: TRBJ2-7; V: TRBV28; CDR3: ASSSPPGLQSYEQY
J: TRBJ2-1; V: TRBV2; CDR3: ASIGTSDNEQF
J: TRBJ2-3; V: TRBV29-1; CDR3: SVEWGATDTQY
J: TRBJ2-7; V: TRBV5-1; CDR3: ASSPSSTTYEQY
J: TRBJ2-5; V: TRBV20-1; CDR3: SARRQIAQETQY
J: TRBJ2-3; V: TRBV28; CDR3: ASSPYRVDTQY
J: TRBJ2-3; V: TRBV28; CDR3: ASSSFFGTNTDTQY
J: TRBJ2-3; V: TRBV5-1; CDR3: ASTSGRAGNTQY
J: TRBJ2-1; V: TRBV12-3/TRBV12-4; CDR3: ASSLRLAAYNEQF
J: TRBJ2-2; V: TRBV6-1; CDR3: ASTIRTSASGELF
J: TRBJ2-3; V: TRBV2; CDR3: ASLAGLLFVSDTQY
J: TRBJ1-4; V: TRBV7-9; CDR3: ASSLDFDQEKLF
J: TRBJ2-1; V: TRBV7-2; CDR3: ASSHPTGGEQF
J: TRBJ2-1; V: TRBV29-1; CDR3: SVAPRLAGNEQF
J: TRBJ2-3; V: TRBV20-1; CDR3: SATPRDRGRLDTQY
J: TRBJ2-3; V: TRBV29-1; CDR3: SGGKGLAGPPDTQY
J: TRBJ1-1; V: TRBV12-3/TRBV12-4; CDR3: ASRTPGGRAF
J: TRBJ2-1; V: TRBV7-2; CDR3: ASSGGDEQF
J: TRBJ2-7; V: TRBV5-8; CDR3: ASSSPRRTSGNYEQY
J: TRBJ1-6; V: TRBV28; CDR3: ASSSWVTEPSPLH
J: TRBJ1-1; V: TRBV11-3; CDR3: ASSSTGRTEAF
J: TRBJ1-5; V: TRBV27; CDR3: ASSSAAVASPQH
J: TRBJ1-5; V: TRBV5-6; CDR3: ASSDGTRENSNQPQH
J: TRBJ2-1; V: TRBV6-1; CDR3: ASGEGRSYDEQF
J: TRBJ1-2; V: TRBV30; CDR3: AWIPSSNYGYT
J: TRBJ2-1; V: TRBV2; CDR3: ACAVYNEQF
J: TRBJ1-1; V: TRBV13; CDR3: ASSSPDNTEAF
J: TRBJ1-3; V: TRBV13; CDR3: ASRPQFSSGNTIY
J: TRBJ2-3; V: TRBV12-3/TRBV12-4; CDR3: ASSLRGDSADTQY
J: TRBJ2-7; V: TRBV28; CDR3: ASSLLGGERYYEQY
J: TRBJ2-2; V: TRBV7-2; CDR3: ASSDTDRDPHTGELF
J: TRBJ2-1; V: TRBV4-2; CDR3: ASSPTGLVKYEQF
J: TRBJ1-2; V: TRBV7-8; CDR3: ASSQTGTGGNGYT
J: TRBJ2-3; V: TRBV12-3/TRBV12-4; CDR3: ASSLSSGQGDTQY
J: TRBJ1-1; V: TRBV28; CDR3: ASSLSGGSTEAF
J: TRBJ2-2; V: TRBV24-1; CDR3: ATRGTSHLSGTGELF
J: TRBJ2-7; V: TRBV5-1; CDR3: ASSLADGWEQY
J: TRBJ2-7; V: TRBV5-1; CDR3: ASSFRGQESEQY